The clone carrying this T cell receptor (beta chain) has just a few counts. Antigen: not known. Both TRBC1 and TRBC2 were covered by a beta constant-region primer of two equimolar oligonucleotides. Ligated cDNA was amplified by four rounds of PCR with nested alpha and beta constant-region primers and SP2. TCRdb fed the UMI-ligation and nested PCR reads into MiXCR, producing one record per CDR3 protein. This sample has roughly 140,000 distinct CDR3 sequences, with about 17% found just once. Cells stained for CD3, CD4, CD8, CD45RA, CD27 and viability were sorted into four CD45RA/CD27 subsets. This sample was taken from a study of naive and memory T cell subsets. General study findings and limits: Especially in CD8 cells, naive repertoires contained a few larger clonotypes, possibly CD45RA-re-expressing memory cells.

The CDR3 sequence is 15 residues long. V lost 5 bases to trimming and J lost 3 bases; unmatched junction nucleotides: 9. The germline CDR1 and CDR2 sequences are LNHNV and YYDKDF (reference sequence). The J gene is TRBJ2-7, the V gene TRBV15; TRBD1 matches 8 bases. The sample was naive CD4+ T cells from blood. The receptor comes from a human donor in good health. Written as DNA, the CDR3 is TGTGCCACCAGCGGGGGACAGGCCGGATTCTACGAGCAGTACTTC. Protein: CATSGGQAGFYEQYF.